This is a list of T cell receptor beta chains from one sample in a study of T-cell memory formation after mild COVID-19. TCRdb ran MiXCR on the 5' RACE reads and lists one entry per CDR3 protein. This sample has roughly 190,000 distinct CDR3 sequences, with roughly 10% found just once. Source material: PBMCs or a T cell subset sorted from them (not recorded which). These receptors all stem from a young man who had mild COVID-19 (a few samples of this study predate the infection). Cell type and time point are not known. The CDR3 runs from the conserved cysteine through the conserved F or W. The D gene is left open where the match is weak. Expanded clones are given a class, and other clones once, few, many or no size at all.

clone size: many
D gene: TRBD1
V gene: TRBV4-3
J gene: TRBJ1-4
CDR3 protein: CASRPGQGKGGEKLFF
CDR3 DNA: TGCGCCAGCAGGCCGGGACAGGGGAAAGGTGGAGAAAAACTGTTTTTT

clone size: few
D gene: NA
V gene: TRBV5-5
J gene: TRBJ1-5
CDR3 protein: CASSLVRGSDYSNQPQHF
CDR3 DNA: TGTGCCAGCAGCTTGGTAAGGGGGAGCGATTATAGCAATCAGCCCCAGCATTTT

clone size: NA
D gene: TRBD1
V gene: TRBV20-1
J gene: TRBJ2-7
CDR3 protein: CSAIGTGGVYEQYF
CDR3 DNA: TGCAGTGCTATTGGGACAGGGGGTGTTTACGAGCAGTACTTC

clone size: NA
D gene: TRBD1
V gene: TRBV6-6
J gene: TRBJ1-1
CDR3 protein: CASRTTDRGGTEAFF
CDR3 DNA: TGTGCCAGCAGAACTACCGACAGGGGTGGAACTGAAGCTTTCTTT

clone size: many
D gene: TRBD1
V gene: TRBV5-1
J gene: TRBJ1-2
CDR3 protein: CASSVQQGADYGYTF
CDR3 DNA: TGCGCCAGCAGCGTTCAACAGGGGGCTGACTATGGCTACACCTTC

clone size: many
D gene: TRBD1
V gene: TRBV4-3
J gene: TRBJ1-2
CDR3 protein: CASSRRQGDGYTF
CDR3 DNA: TGCGCCAGCAGCCGAAGACAGGGGGATGGCTACACCTTC

clone size: many
D gene: NA
V gene: TRBV7-2
J gene: TRBJ2-5
CDR3 protein: CASSLIGDQTQYF
CDR3 DNA: TGTGCCAGCAGCTTAATTGGGGATCAGACCCAGTACTTC

clone size: few
D gene: NA
V gene: TRBV6-5
J gene: TRBJ2-7
CDR3 protein: CASSYGTGVTLGYEQYF
CDR3 DNA: TGTGCCAGCAGTTACGGTACAGGCGTAACCCTAGGTTACGAGCAGTACTTC

clone size: few
D gene: NA
V gene: TRBV15
J gene: TRBJ2-1
CDR3 protein: CATSREGGTEYNEQFF
CDR3 DNA: TGTGCCACCAGCAGAGAGGGGGGGACAGAATACAATGAGCAGTTCTTC

clone size: many
D gene: NA
V gene: TRBV12-3/TRBV12-4
J gene: TRBJ1-1
CDR3 protein: CASSLQNTEAFF
CDR3 DNA: TGTGCCAGCAGTTTACAGAACACTGAAGCTTTCTTT

clone size: few
D gene: TRBD2
V gene: TRBV9
J gene: TRBJ2-5
CDR3 protein: CASSASGGPTWETQYF
CDR3 DNA: TGTGCCAGCAGCGCCAGCGGGGGGCCGACGTGGGAGACCCAGTACTTC

clone size: NA
D gene: NA
V gene: TRBV25-1
J gene: TRBJ2-5
CDR3 protein: CASSEDGDLKETQYF
CDR3 DNA: TGTGCCAGCAGTGAAGACGGGGACCTCAAAGAGACCCAGTACTTC

clone size: NA
D gene: TRBD1
V gene: TRBV7-9
J gene: TRBJ1-4
CDR3 protein: CASQGGGTNEKLFF
CDR3 DNA: TGTGCCAGTCAGGGGGGCGGAACTAATGAAAAACTGTTTTTT

clone size: NA
D gene: TRBD1
V gene: TRBV4-2
J gene: TRBJ1-1
CDR3 protein: CASSQGQGDYTEAFF
CDR3 DNA: TGTGCCAGCAGCCAGGGACAGGGAGACTATACTGAAGCTTTCTTT

clone size: once
D gene: TRBD1
V gene: TRBV12-3/TRBV12-4
J gene: TRBJ2-1
CDR3 protein: CASSPPRDRVGNEQFF
CDR3 DNA: TGTGCCAGCAGTCCACCCCGGGACAGGGTTGGTAATGAGCAGTTCTTC

clone size: few
D gene: NA
V gene: TRBV12-5
J gene: TRBJ2-3
CDR3 protein: CASGFGGSDTQYF
CDR3 DNA: TGTGCTAGTGGTTTCGGGGGCTCAGATACGCAGTATTTT

clone size: NA
D gene: TRBD2
V gene: TRBV29-1
J gene: TRBJ2-1
CDR3 protein: CSVDRAGVRSEQFF
CDR3 DNA: TGCAGCGTTGATAGAGCGGGGGTGCGTTCTGAGCAGTTCTTC

clone size: few
D gene: TRBD1
V gene: TRBV5-1
J gene: TRBJ2-5
CDR3 protein: CASTPDRVETQYF
CDR3 DNA: TGCGCCAGCACCCCGGACAGGGTGGAGACCCAGTACTTC

clone size: NA
D gene: TRBD1
V gene: TRBV7-2
J gene: TRBJ1-6
CDR3 protein: CASSLDRGLSPLHF
CDR3 DNA: TGTGCCAGCAGCCTAGACAGGGGGCTTTCACCCCTCCACTTT

clone size: NA
D gene: NA
V gene: TRBV4-1
J gene: TRBJ2-4
CDR3 protein: CASSHGRTLAKNIQYF
CDR3 DNA: TGCGCCAGCAGCCACGGACGGACACTAGCCAAAAACATTCAGTACTTC

clone size: many
D gene: NA
V gene: TRBV5-1
J gene: TRBJ2-1
CDR3 protein: CASSFAGPGADEQFF
CDR3 DNA: TGCGCCAGCAGCTTTGCAGGTCCGGGTGCTGATGAGCAGTTCTTC

clone size: few
D gene: TRBD1
V gene: TRBV12-3/TRBV12-4
J gene: TRBJ1-1
CDR3 protein: CASSLRQGIQEAFF
CDR3 DNA: TGTGCCAGCAGTTTAAGACAGGGCATTCAAGAAGCTTTCTTT

clone size: NA
D gene: NA
V gene: TRBV27
J gene: TRBJ2-5
CDR3 protein: CASSLFRGTIRETQYF
CDR3 DNA: TGTGCCAGCAGTTTATTCCGAGGGACGATTCGAGAGACCCAGTACTTC

clone size: NA
D gene: NA
V gene: TRBV11-2
J gene: TRBJ2-2
CDR3 protein: CASSSSLGTGELFF
CDR3 DNA: TGTGCCAGCAGCTCCTCCTTAGGGACCGGGGAGCTGTTTTTT

clone size: NA
D gene: TRBD1
V gene: TRBV7-3
J gene: TRBJ2-7
CDR3 protein: CASSFAGGNEQYF
CDR3 DNA: TGTGCCAGCAGCTTCGCAGGGGGAAACGAGCAGTACTTC

clone size: few
D gene: TRBD2
V gene: TRBV4-2
J gene: TRBJ2-1
CDR3 protein: CASSPRGTSGSSSYNEQFF
CDR3 DNA: TGTGCCAGCAGCCCTCGAGGGACTAGCGGGTCTAGCTCCTACAATGAGCAGTTCTTC

clone size: few
D gene: NA
V gene: TRBV20-1
J gene: TRBJ2-5
CDR3 protein: CSAREWETQYF
CDR3 DNA: TGCAGTGCTAGAGAGTGGGAGACCCAGTACTTC

clone size: NA
D gene: TRBD1
V gene: TRBV11-2
J gene: TRBJ2-5
CDR3 protein: CASSLVFGQGAIETQYF
CDR3 DNA: TGTGCCAGCAGCTTAGTATTCGGGCAGGGGGCTATTGAGACCCAGTACTTC

clone size: few
D gene: NA
V gene: TRBV7-9
J gene: TRBJ1-1
CDR3 protein: CASRAGKSEAFF
CDR3 DNA: TGTGCCAGCAGGGCCGGGAAGTCTGAAGCTTTCTTT

clone size: NA
D gene: TRBD2
V gene: TRBV6-5
J gene: TRBJ2-6
CDR3 protein: CASSSSGGADGANVLTF
CDR3 DNA: TGTGCCAGCAGTTCTAGCGGGGGGGCTGACGGGGCCAACGTCCTGACTTTC

clone size: few
D gene: NA
V gene: TRBV15
J gene: TRBJ2-7
CDR3 protein: CATSRVRDRPTYEQYF
CDR3 DNA: TGTGCCACCAGCAGAGTCAGGGACCGTCCCACCTACGAGCAGTACTTC

clone size: few
D gene: TRBD2
V gene: TRBV20-1
J gene: TRBJ2-3
CDR3 protein: CSARQRGGDTQYF
CDR3 DNA: TGCAGTGCCCGACAGCGGGGGGGAGATACGCAGTATTTT

clone size: NA
D gene: NA
V gene: TRBV2
J gene: TRBJ1-1
CDR3 protein: CASSEQSPEAFF
CDR3 DNA: TGTGCCAGCAGTGAACAGTCGCCTGAAGCTTTCTTT

clone size: once
D gene: NA
V gene: TRBV4-1
J gene: TRBJ1-3
CDR3 protein: CASSLLGIAGNTIYF
CDR3 DNA: TGCGCCAGCAGCCTTTTGGGAATCGCTGGAAACACCATATATTTT

clone size: NA
D gene: NA
V gene: TRBV5-1
J gene: TRBJ1-3
CDR3 protein: CASSFGGADSGNTIYF
CDR3 DNA: TGCGCCAGCAGCTTTGGGGGAGCTGACTCTGGAAACACCATATATTTT